The next 8 T cell receptor beta chains were all read from a single sample in a study of cytomegalovirus exposure and HLA in healthy donors. Amplification used 60 Vbeta primers and 13 Jbeta primers. TCRdb's copy holds only in-frame clones and misses some; the assay was immunoSEQ multiplex PCR. The sample holds under 95,000 clones, less than 85% seen once. Source material: PBMCs. These receptor sequences come from a male donor in good health and CMV-seronegative.

This chain links TRBV19 with TRBJ1-6; TRBD1 matches at 7 bases. V trimming: 3 bases; J trimming: 0 bases; junction bases outside the gene matches: 5. CDR1 is LNHDA and CDR2 is SQIVND in the germline V gene (reference sequence). CDR3 length: 17 residues. CDR3 loop: CASSMGQGDSYNSPLHF. The CDR3, as DNA: TGTGCCAGTAGTATGGGGCAGGGGGACTCCTATAATTCACCCCTCCACTTT.

This clone was counted a few times. The rearrangement uses TRBV5-1 and TRBJ1-1, with TRBD1 as a possible D gene (5 bases). The V and J ends lost 2 bases and 1 base respectively, with 6 bases between them. Germline CDR1 is SGHRS and CDR2 is YFSETQ. The CDR3 extends over 13 amino acids. CDR3 sequence (DNA): TGCGCCAGCAGCTTCGGACAGAACACTGAAGCTTTCTTT. Its protein is CASSFGQNTEAFF.

V is TRBV11-1 and J is TRBJ2-7, with 10 positions matching TRBD1. Germline V gene lookup returns CDR1 SGHAT and CDR2 FQDESV (reference sequence). With 5 bases clipped from V and 3 bases from J, the junction kept 4 bases outside the gene matches. The CDR3 runs to 14 residues. The CDR3 protein is CASSRGTGVYEQYF. In DNA form, the CDR3 reads TGTGCCAGCAGCCGCGGGACAGGGGTCTACGAGCAGTACTTC. Together with reference TRBV11-1 and TRBJ2-7, the CDR3 gives the full variable domain: EAEVAQSPRYKITEKSQAVAFWCDPISGHATLYWYRQILGQGPELLVQFQDESVVDDSQLPKDRFSAERLKGVDSTLKIQPAELGDSAMYLCASSRGTGVYEQYFGPGTRLTVT.

This chain uses TRBV4-3 with TRBJ1-2, with D unclear. The CDR3 is made up of 15 amino acids. The germline V gene has CDR1 LGHNA and CDR2 YSLEER. Trimming stripped 1 base from V and 7 bases from J, with 16 bases between. CDR3 residues: CASSQVGSTMAGYTF. CDR3 nucleotide sequence: TGCGCCAGCAGCCAAGTCGGTTCTACTATGGCTGGCTACACCTTC.

The chain employs TRBV4-1 and TRBJ2-7; D may be TRBD2 (5 bases). The CDR3 contains 15 residues. The germline V and J ends were trimmed by 0 bases and 1 base, with 10 bases remaining between them. The germline V gene has CDR1 MGHRA and CDR2 YSYEKL. The CDR3 loop reads CASSQDGGESYEQYF. CDR3 in DNA: TGCGCCAGCAGCCAAGATGGAGGTGAGTCCTACGAGCAGTACTTC.

A few counts support this clone. The chain combines TRBV6-5 with TRBJ1-1; 8 nucleotides align to TRBD1. CDR1 and CDR2 (germline): MNHEY, SVGAGI. Trimming cost V 3 bases and J 8 bases; bases outside gene matches: 5. There are 13 residues in the CDR3. Here the CDR3 DNA reads TGTGCCAGCAGTTATATGGACAGGGAAGAAGCTTTCTTT. Translation gives CASSYMDREEAFF.

The rearrangement links TRBV7-6 to TRBJ1-2; D gene unclear. V dropped 2 bases and J dropped 5 bases, with 12 bases sitting between them. This CDR3 has 14 residues. Germline-derived CDR1 and CDR2 are SGHVS and FNYEAQ. The CDR3 region has the DNA TGTGCCAGCAGCTTATATGAGGGTGATTATGGCTACACCTTC. Its translation: CASSLYEGDYGYTF. The variable domain in full, with the rest retrieved from reference TRBV7-6 and TRBJ1-2, is GAGVSQSPRYKVTKRGQDVALRCDPISGHVSLYWYRQALGQGPEFLTYFNYEAQQDKSGLPNDRFSAERPEGSISTLTIQRTEQRDSAMYRCASSLYEGDYGYTFGSGTRLTVV.

Only a few counts were recorded for this clone. The gene calls are TRBV10-3 and TRBJ1-5, with 7 bases lining up with TRBD1. CDR3 length equals 14 residues. Germline CDR1 is ENHRY and CDR2 is SYGVKD. The V and J ends lost 10 bases and 3 bases, in that order; junction bases with no gene match: 9. As DNA, the CDR3 is TGTGCCAGCACGGACAGGATCGACAATCAGCCCCAGCATTTT. The encoded protein is CASTDRIDNQPQHF.